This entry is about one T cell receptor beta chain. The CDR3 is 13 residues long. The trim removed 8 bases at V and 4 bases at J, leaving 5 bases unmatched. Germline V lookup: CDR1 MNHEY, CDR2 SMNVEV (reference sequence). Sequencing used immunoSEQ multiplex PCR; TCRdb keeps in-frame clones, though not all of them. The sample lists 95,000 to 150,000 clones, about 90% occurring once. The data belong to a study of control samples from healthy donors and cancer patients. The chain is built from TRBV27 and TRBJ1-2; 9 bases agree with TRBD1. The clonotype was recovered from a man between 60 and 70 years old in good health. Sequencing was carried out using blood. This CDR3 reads CASGGGQGYGYTF. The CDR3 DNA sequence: TGTGCCAGCGGAGGGGGACAGGGCTATGGCTACACCTTC.